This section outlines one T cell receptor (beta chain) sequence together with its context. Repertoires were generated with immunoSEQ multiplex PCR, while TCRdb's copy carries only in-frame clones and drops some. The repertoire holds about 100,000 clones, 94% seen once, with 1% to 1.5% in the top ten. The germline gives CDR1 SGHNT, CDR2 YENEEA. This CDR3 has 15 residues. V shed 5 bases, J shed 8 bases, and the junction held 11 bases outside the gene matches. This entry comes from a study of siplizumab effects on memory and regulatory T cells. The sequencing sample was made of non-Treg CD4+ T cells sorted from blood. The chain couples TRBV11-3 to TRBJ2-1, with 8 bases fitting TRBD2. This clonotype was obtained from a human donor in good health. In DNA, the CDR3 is TGTGCCAGCAGCCCCGGGACTAGTCCACAGCATGAGCAGTTCTTC. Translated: CASSPGTSPQHEQFF.